This is a list of T cell receptor beta chains from one sample in a study of CXCR3-negative and CXCR3-positive naive CD8 T cells. TCRdb reprocessed the 5' RACE reads and stores each CDR3 protein as one record, lacking DNA. The sample has approximately 96,000 distinct CDR3 sequences; the top ten hold around 1%. Source material: naive CXCR3+ CD8+ T cells from blood. Receptors originate from a human donor in good health. Some clones in this sample may be carry-over from other donors' samples. CDR3s include the opening cysteine and the closing phenylalanine or tryptophan.

v_gene: TRBV4-1
j_gene: TRBJ2-7
CDR3aa: CASSQAALGMLREQYF

v_gene: TRBV6-4
j_gene: TRBJ2-1
CDR3aa: CATMGAWGIPAGAEQFF

v_gene: TRBV19
j_gene: TRBJ1-6
CDR3aa: CASSPTGPYSPLHF

v_gene: TRBV12-3/TRBV12-4
j_gene: TRBJ2-2
CDR3aa: CASSFVVAGELFF

v_gene: TRBV29-1
j_gene: TRBJ2-2
CDR3aa: CSVVDYNTGELFF

v_gene: TRBV29-1
j_gene: TRBJ2-2
CDR3aa: CSVEETGTDTGELFF

v_gene: TRBV7-2
j_gene: TRBJ2-7
CDR3aa: CASSWSYEQYF

v_gene: TRBV10-3
j_gene: TRBJ2-7
CDR3aa: CAISESRTGWWVEQYF

v_gene: TRBV19
j_gene: TRBJ2-6
CDR3aa: CASETAGANVLTF

v_gene: TRBV6-6
j_gene: TRBJ1-2
CDR3aa: CASSSSKDGRFLGYTF

v_gene: TRBV7-9
j_gene: TRBJ2-3
CDR3aa: CASSHPRTGATDTQYF

v_gene: TRBV7-6
j_gene: TRBJ2-1
CDR3aa: CASDLGGGGSYNEQFF

v_gene: TRBV3-1
j_gene: TRBJ2-1
CDR3aa: CASSQATSGEIYNEQFF

v_gene: TRBV28
j_gene: TRBJ2-7
CDR3aa: CASSPTGPYEQYF

v_gene: TRBV4-2
j_gene: TRBJ2-7
CDR3aa: CASSPPGQPYEQYF

v_gene: TRBV29-1
j_gene: TRBJ2-3
CDR3aa: CSVGVVLQGTDTQYF

v_gene: TRBV7-6
j_gene: TRBJ1-6
CDR3aa: CASSLELGSSYNSPLHF

v_gene: TRBV21-1
j_gene: TRBJ2-1
CDR3aa: CASEKGFPLYNEQFF

v_gene: TRBV5-1
j_gene: TRBJ1-1
CDR3aa: CASSSRENTEAFF

v_gene: TRBV6-5
j_gene: TRBJ2-7
CDR3aa: CASSYSGQLYEQYF

v_gene: TRBV19
j_gene: TRBJ2-1
CDR3aa: CASGIVSNNEQFF

v_gene: TRBV12-3/TRBV12-4
j_gene: TRBJ1-5
CDR3aa: CASRGRDTGHSNQPQHF

v_gene: TRBV5-1
j_gene: TRBJ2-7
CDR3aa: CASSWEGQGYEQYF

v_gene: TRBV20-1
j_gene: TRBJ2-2
CDR3aa: CSAMTGANTGELFF

v_gene: TRBV13
j_gene: TRBJ2-7
CDR3aa: CASSPGLAYYYEQYF

v_gene: TRBV12-3/TRBV12-4
j_gene: TRBJ2-7
CDR3aa: CASSPGVRDEQYF

v_gene: TRBV21-1
j_gene: TRBJ2-7
CDR3aa: CASSIRLAGGLYYEQYF

v_gene: TRBV7-3
j_gene: TRBJ1-1
CDR3aa: CASSLIGAGEAFF

v_gene: TRBV7-8
j_gene: TRBJ2-5
CDR3aa: CASSLVRGHRSETQYF

v_gene: TRBV5-1
j_gene: TRBJ2-7
CDR3aa: CASSFEPGHYEQYF

v_gene: TRBV12-5
j_gene: TRBJ2-1
CDR3aa: CASGLVQTGGLRGEQFF

v_gene: TRBV7-9
j_gene: TRBJ2-1
CDR3aa: CASSLIVSSYNEQFF

v_gene: TRBV10-3
j_gene: TRBJ2-7
CDR3aa: CAIFEPQGVYEQYF

v_gene: TRBV12-3/TRBV12-4
j_gene: TRBJ1-5
CDR3aa: CASTDSGVNQPQHF

v_gene: TRBV29-1
j_gene: TRBJ2-5
CDR3aa: CSVGTGGAPQETQYF